This T cell receptor beta chain derives from a study of shared clonotypes between healthy human individuals. Findings and caveats of the study: It was expected that sequencing depth would affect clonotype sharing among donors. Among the subsets, naive ones generally showed larger estimated richness than memory ones.

CD45RA+ naive and CD45RA-negative memory subsets were separated from CD4+ cells. Notes on this clone: Its target is unknown.

Profiling relied on immunoSEQ multiplex PCR, and the TCRdb table lists in-frame clones only, not all of them. The table shows 600,000 to 700,000 clones, with around four fifths occurring only once. In germline, CDR1 is MDHEN, CDR2 SYDVKM. V was clipped by 6 bases and J by 5 bases, with 10 bases between them. There are 12 residues in the CDR3. The sequenced sample consisted of memory CD4+ T cells sorted from blood. Indicated subset: CD45RA-negative fraction. The V and J genes are TRBV28 and TRBJ1-1; the D is unclear. This sequence originates from a woman in her twenties or thirties in good health. For the CDR3, the DNA is TGTGCCAGCAGGGGTTTTATGACTGAAGCTTTCTTT. As protein: CASRGFMTEAFF.